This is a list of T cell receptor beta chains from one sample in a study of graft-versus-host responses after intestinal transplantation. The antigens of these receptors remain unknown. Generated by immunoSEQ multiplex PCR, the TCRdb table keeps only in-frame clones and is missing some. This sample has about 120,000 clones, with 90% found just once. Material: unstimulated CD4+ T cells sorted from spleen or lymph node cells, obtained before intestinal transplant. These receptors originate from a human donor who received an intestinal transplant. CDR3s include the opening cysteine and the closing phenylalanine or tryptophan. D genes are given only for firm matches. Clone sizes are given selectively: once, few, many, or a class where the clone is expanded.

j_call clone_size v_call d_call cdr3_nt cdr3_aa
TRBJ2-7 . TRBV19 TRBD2 TGTGCCAGTAGTAGACTAGCGGGCTCCTACGAGCAGTACTTC CASSRLAGSYEQYF
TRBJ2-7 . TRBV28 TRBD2 TGTGCCAGCACCTTGGGGGGGTCTTTTAACTCCTACGAGCAGTACTTC CASTLGGSFNSYEQYF
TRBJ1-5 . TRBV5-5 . TGTGCCAGCAGTGGAGGGGTCGGCAATCAGCCCCAGCATTTT CASSGGVGNQPQHF
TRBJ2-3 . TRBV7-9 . TGTGCCAGCAGCTTATATGGGACTGGATACGTAAGGGCAGATACGCAGTATTTT CASSLYGTGYVRADTQYF
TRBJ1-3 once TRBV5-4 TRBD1 TGTGCCAGCAGCACGTACCGGGACAGGGCATCTGGAAACACCATATATTTT CASSTYRDRASGNTIYF
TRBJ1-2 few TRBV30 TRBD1 TGTGCCTGGAGTCGCCGGGACAGGGATCACTATGGCTACACCTTC CAWSRRDRDHYGYTF
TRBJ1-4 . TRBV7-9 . TGTGCCAGCAGCACTAACCCTGGAGGCCTGAGGGAAAAACTGTTTTTT CASSTNPGGLREKLFF
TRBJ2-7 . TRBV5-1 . TGCGCCAGCAGTTTGGCTGGCATTTTCTACGAGCAGTACTTC CASSLAGIFYEQYF
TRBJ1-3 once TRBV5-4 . TGTGCCAGCAGTTCGGTCCCGGGAGGCCGAAACACCATATATTTT CASSSVPGGRNTIYF
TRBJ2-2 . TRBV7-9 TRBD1 TGTGCCAGCAGCGGAGGGACAGGGGGCTTCGGGGAGCTGTTTTTT CASSGGTGGFGELFF
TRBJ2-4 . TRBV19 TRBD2 TGTGCCAGTACAACTAGCGGGGGGGTCACAAACATTCAGTACTTC CASTTSGGVTNIQYF
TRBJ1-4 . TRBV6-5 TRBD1 TGTGCCAGCAGTGGACAGGCTAATGAAAAACTGTTTTTT CASSGQANEKLFF
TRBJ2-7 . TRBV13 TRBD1 TGTGCCAGCTCACTACGACAGGGGGCCCACGAGCAGTACTTC CASSLRQGAHEQYF
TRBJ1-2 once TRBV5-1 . TGCGCCAGCAGCTTGGCAGCGCCCTATGGCTACACCTTC CASSLAAPYGYTF
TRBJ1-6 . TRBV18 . TGTGCCAGCTCACCGTATGGGAGTGGCTATAATTCACCCCTCCACTTT CASSPYGSGYNSPLHF
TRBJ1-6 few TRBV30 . TGTGCCTGGAGTGTACGATCGGTCCTCGCGGGATCACCCCTCCACTTT CAWSVRSVLAGSPLHF
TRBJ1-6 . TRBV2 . TGTGCCAGCAGGGACGGCGTGGGAGGATCACCCCTCCACTTT CASRDGVGGSPLHF
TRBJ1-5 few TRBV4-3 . TGCGCCAGCAGCCAAGATTTGGAGATCGGGGGGTGGACCAATCAGCCCCAGCATTTT CASSQDLEIGGWTNQPQHF
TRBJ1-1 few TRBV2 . TGTGCCAGCAGGCCCCCCGGTTTTGCTGCTTTCTTT CASRPPGFAAFF
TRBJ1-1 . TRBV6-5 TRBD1 TGTGCCAGCAACTCAGGGGGAAACACTGAAGCTTTCTTT CASNSGGNTEAFF
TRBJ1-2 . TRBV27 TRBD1 TGTGCCAGCAGTTTATCGGCAGGGGGCCACCGACGCAATGGCTACACCTTC CASSLSAGGHRRNGYTF
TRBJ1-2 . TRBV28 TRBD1 TGTGCCAGCAGTGCCCCCCCAGGGGGCATCTATGGCTACACCTTC CASSAPPGGIYGYTF
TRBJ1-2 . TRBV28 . TGTGCCAGCAGCCTAACTATGAGACGGAACTATGGCTACACCTTC CASSLTMRRNYGYTF
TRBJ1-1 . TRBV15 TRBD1 TGTGCCACCAGCCCTCGACAGGGATCACGCACTGAAGCTTTCTTT CATSPRQGSRTEAFF
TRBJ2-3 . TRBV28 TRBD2 TGTGCCAGCAGTTTCGGGCTAGCGGGAGGGACAGATACGCAGTATTTT CASSFGLAGGTDTQYF